The rows below give T cell receptor beta chains drawn from one sample of a study of blood T cell repertoires in COVID-19. This table comes from immunoSEQ multiplex PCR, and its TCRdb copy is limited to in-frame clones, with some not included. The data hold 110,000 or so clones, with roughly 76% observed a single time. Sequencing input: peripheral blood. The receptors originated from a human donor in a cohort sampled during active COVID-19. The CDR3 runs from the conserved cysteine through the conserved F or W. The D gene is left open where the match is weak. Part of the rows lack a size; the others show once, few, many or a class for expanded clones.

clone size,J gene,D gene,V gene,CDR3 protein,CDR3 DNA
.,TRBJ2-3,TRBD2,TRBV15,CATKLAGLSADTQYF,TGTGCCACCAAACTAGCGGGCTTAAGCGCAGATACGCAGTATTTT
many,TRBJ2-7,.,TRBV28,CASSLGGSSYEQYF,TGTGCCAGCAGTTTAGGAGGCAGTTCCTACGAGCAGTACTTC
once,TRBJ2-3,.,TRBV5-5,CASSLGADTQYF,TGTGCCAGCAGCTTGGGGGCGGATACGCAGTATTTT
.,TRBJ1-4,.,TRBV24-1,CATSDGGLTNEKLFF,TGTGCCACCAGTGATGGCGGTCTCACTAATGAAAAACTGTTTTTT
.,TRBJ2-6,TRBD1,TRBV7-3,CATGQGGRSGANVLTF,TGTGCCACCGGACAGGGTGGTCGCTCTGGGGCCAACGTCCTGACTTTC
few,TRBJ1-1,.,TRBV14,CASSPPGMNTEAFF,TGTGCCAGCAGCCCCCCAGGGATGAACACTGAAGCTTTCTTT
.,TRBJ1-2,TRBD1,TRBV14,CASSPRTGDGYTF,TGTGCCAGCAGCCCGAGGACAGGGGATGGCTACACCTTC
.,TRBJ1-3,.,TRBV27,CATRPSGGNTIYF,TGTGCCACCCGACCCTCGGGGGGAAACACCATATATTTT
once,TRBJ1-1,TRBD1,TRBV19,CASSIPQRTGGTEAFF,TGTGCCAGTAGTATCCCCCAACGGACAGGAGGTACTGAAGCTTTCTTT
.,TRBJ1-1,.,TRBV6-5,CASRRQVLNTEAFF,TGTGCCAGCAGACGACAGGTCCTGAACACTGAAGCTTTCTTT
.,TRBJ1-1,TRBD1,TRBV19,CASSDRGRLTEAFF,TGTGCCAGTAGTGACAGGGGGCGCTTAACTGAAGCTTTCTTT
once,TRBJ1-1,TRBD1,TRBV18,CASSPTGQRNTEAFF,TGTGCCAGCTCACCTACGGGACAGAGAAACACTGAAGCTTTCTTT
.,TRBJ2-7,.,TRBV19,CASSIGHTYEQYF,TGTGCCAGTAGTATAGGGCATACCTACGAGCAGTACTTC
.,TRBJ2-7,.,TRBV7-3,CASSLNAGLYEQYF,TGTGCCAGCAGCTTAAACGCAGGTCTCTACGAGCAGTACTTC
.,TRBJ1-1,.,TRBV6-5,CASSSRQPNTEAFF,TGTGCCAGCAGTTCAAGACAGCCGAACACTGAAGCTTTCTTT
.,TRBJ1-5,.,TRBV4-1,CASSQDGGADQPQHF,TGCGCCAGCAGCCAAGACGGGGGGGCGGATCAGCCCCAGCATTTT
.,TRBJ2-1,.,TRBV1,CTSSQDGGGVPGDEQFF,TGCACCAGCAGCCAAGACGGCGGGGGGGTCCCCGGAGATGAGCAGTTCTTC
.,TRBJ2-1,TRBD2,TRBV5-6,CASSLHTGTSGVDEQFF,TGTGCCAGCAGCTTGCATACCGGGACTAGCGGGGTCGATGAGCAGTTCTTC
.,TRBJ1-1,.,TRBV7-2,CASSLGWEAAFF,TGTGCCAGCAGCTTGGGGTGGGAGGCAGCTTTCTTT
.,TRBJ2-1,TRBD2,TRBV30,CAWSKQRGTYNEQFF,TGTGCCTGGAGTAAGCAGCGGGGAACCTACAATGAGCAGTTCTTC
.,TRBJ2-5,TRBD1,TRBV4-3,CASSQATGRGETQYF,TGCGCCAGCAGCCAAGCGACAGGGAGAGGGGAGACCCAGTACTTC
.,TRBJ1-5,TRBD1,TRBV19,CASSRIRDRGNQPQHF,TGTGCCAGTAGTAGAATCCGGGACAGGGGTAATCAGCCCCAGCATTTT
.,TRBJ1-2,TRBD1,TRBV6-6,CASTPTGSGYTF,TGTGCCAGCACACCGACAGGGAGTGGCTACACCTTC
.,TRBJ2-3,TRBD2,TRBV28,CASTRGGTDTQYF,TGTGCCAGCACACGGGGGGGGACAGATACGCAGTATTTT